These 23 T cell receptor beta chains share one sample of origin, sequenced in a study of blood T cells in healthy people across ages. For the second PCR, which ran for roughly 6 to 12 cycles, a sample-barcoded 5' primer and a J-beta primer mix were used. Each CDR3 protein gets one entry after TCRdb re-called the 5' RACE reads with MiXCR. The sample shows 1.5 million or so distinct CDR3 sequences, about 45% of them seen only once. The sequenced sample was blood. The source is a woman aged 18 to 35 in good health.

This clonotype was detected a few times. This rearrangement joins TRBV4-2 to TRBJ2-7, with D maybe TRBD1 (6 bases). Trimming took off 1 base at V and 7 bases at J, with 14 bases between the two ends. The CDR3 extends over 14 amino acids. Germline V CDR1 and CDR2: LGHNA, YNFKEQ. The CDR3 sequence: CASSQVGRGDEQYF. For the CDR3, the DNA is TGTGCCAGCAGCCAAGTAGGCAGGGGCGATGAGCAGTACTTC.

The chain employs TRBV2 and TRBJ2-5, with D unclear. Looked up from germline, CDR1 is SNHLY and CDR2 is FYNNEI. The CDR3 runs to 15 residues. Trimming took 6 bases from V and 11 from J, leaving 25 bases between them. The DNA for the CDR3 is TGTGCCAGCAGAGTCCGGATCGTAAAAAACAATGAGCAGTACTTC. It is translated as CASRVRIVKNNEQYF. Drawing the rest from reference TRBV2 and TRBJ2-5, the complete variable domain is EPEVTQTPSHQVTQMGQEVILRCVPISNHLYFYWYRQILGQKVEFLVSFYNNEISEKSEIFDDQFSVERPDGSNFTLKIRSTKLEDSAMYFCASRVRIVKNNEQYFGPGTRLLVL.

The chain uses TRBV27 and TRBJ2-6; D is ambiguous. With 8 bases removed from V and 0 bases from J, the gap between germline ends came to 14 bases. From germline, CDR1 is MNHEY and CDR2 SMNVEV (reference sequence). CDR3 length equals 16 residues. CDR3 sequence: CASSGPLTSGANVLTF. The CDR3 DNA reads TGTGCCAGCTCCGGACCTTTGACCTCTGGGGCCAACGTCCTGACTTTC.

The chain recombines TRBV6-5 with TRBJ2-1; no firm D call. V gave up 6 bases and J gave up 5 bases, with 14 bases separating them. This CDR3 is built from 14 residues. Germline CDR1 is MNHEY and CDR2 is SVGAGI. CDR3 DNA sequence: TGTGCCAGCAGGCCTTGGCGACGGGACAATGAGCAGTTCTTC. This gives the protein CASRPWRRDNEQFF.

V and J are TRBV29-1 and TRBJ2-1; 12 bases line up with TRBD2. The CDR3 contains 15 residues. V shed 6 bases and J 4 bases; nucleotides not matched to a gene: 7. Per germline, CDR1 SQVTM and CDR2 ANQGSEA. CDR3 in DNA: TGCAGCGTGGCTTCCGGACTAGCGGGATACAATGAGCAGTTCTTC. Protein: CSVASGLAGYNEQFF.

The V call is TRBV12-3 or TRBV12-4, the J call TRBJ1-6, with unresolved D. The CDR3 is made up of 13 amino acids. Trimming pared 3 bases from V and 6 bases from J, leaving 6 bases between. CDR3 sequence: CASSLAANSPLHF. CDR3 DNA sequence: TGTGCCAGCAGTTTGGCAGCTAATTCACCCCTCCACTTT.

This clonotype has at least ten counts. The CDR3 sequence: CATTTSESSYEQYF. The CDR3 nucleotides read TGTGCCACAACGACTAGCGAGAGCTCCTACGAGCAGTACTTC. The genes are TRBV28 and TRBJ2-7; 8 bases line up with TRBD2. The CDR3 runs 14 residues. After removal of 10 bases from V and 0 bases from J, the junction contained 8 bases not matched to a gene. Per the germline V gene, CDR1 is MDHEN and CDR2 is SYDVKM.

This clonotype was picked up a small number of times. The CDR3 sequence: CASSVGGDSLSSYEQYF. The CDR3 DNA reads as TGTGCCAGCAGCGTAGGAGGGGACAGTTTGAGCTCCTACGAGCAGTACTTC. V usage is TRBV9 and J usage is TRBJ2-7; 7 bases fit TRBD1. J lost 0 bases, V lost 0 bases, and 9 bases had no gene match. In germline, CDR1 is SGDLS, CDR2 YYNGEE. The CDR3 is made up of 17 amino acids.

V and J are TRBV2 and TRBJ2-7, with D perhaps given as TRBD1 or TRBD2 (5 bases each). Germline CDR1 is SNHLY and CDR2 is FYNNEI. The V end lost 6 bases, the J end lost 0 bases, and 9 bases lay between the germline ends. The CDR3 consists of 13 residues. Here the CDR3 DNA reads TGTGCCAGCAGACGGGACGTCTCCTACGAGCAGTACTTC. Protein product: CASRRDVSYEQYF.

This clonotype was recorded a few times. This sequence joins TRBV29-1 and TRBJ1-4; no firm D call. The V end lost 4 bases, the J end lost 4 bases, and 7 bases lay between the germline ends. The germline gives CDR1 SQVTM, CDR2 ANQGSEA. This CDR3 has 12 amino acids. For the CDR3, the DNA is TGCAGCGTTGCGGGGAGTAATGAAAAACTGTTTTTT. Translating it yields CSVAGSNEKLFF.

The chain employs TRBV7-9 and TRBJ2-7; TRBD1 matches at 9 bases. The V and J ends lost 5 bases and 5 bases, in that order; junction bases with no gene match: 10. CDR1 is SEHNR and CDR2 is FQNEAQ in the germline V gene (reference sequence). This CDR3 spans 15 amino acids. The CDR3 DNA follows: TGTGCCAGCAGCCTTTACTCGGACAGGGGCAACGAGCAGTACTTC. Translating gives CASSLYSDRGNEQYF. Drawing the rest from reference TRBV7-9 and TRBJ2-7, the complete variable domain is DTGVSQNPRHKITKRGQNVTFRCDPISEHNRLYWYRQTLGQGPEFLTYFQNEAQLEKSRLLSDRFSAERPKGSFSTLEIQRTEQGDSAMYLCASSLYSDRGNEQYFGPGTRLTVT.

There are a few counts of this clonotype. The rearrangement uses TRBV7-2 and TRBJ2-4; no clear D gene. The germline V gene has CDR1 SGHTA and CDR2 FQGNSA. V shed 0 bases and J shed 1 base, with 10 bases lying between them. CDR3 length: 16 residues. This CDR3 reads CASSLATIGAKNIQYF. The CDR3 DNA reads as TGTGCCAGCAGCTTAGCCACTATCGGGGCCAAAAACATTCAGTACTTC.

This rearrangement joins TRBV10-3 to TRBJ2-1; TRBD2 matches 7 bases. The CDR3 loop spans 14 amino acids. The ends lost 5 bases at V and 5 bases at J; junction bases unmatched: 6. Germline V gene lookup returns CDR1 ENHRY and CDR2 SYGVKD. CDR3 DNA sequence: TGTGCCATCAGTCTCGGACTAGTAGACAATGAGCAGTTCTTC. This gives the protein CAISLGLVDNEQFF.

The V call is TRBV24-1, the J call TRBJ2-7; perhaps D is TRBD1 or TRBD2 (6 bases each). In germline, CDR1 is KGHDR, CDR2 SFDVKD. Deletions cut 0 bases from V and 3 bases from J, with 14 bases between. The CDR3 totals 16 residues. DNA for the CDR3: TGTGCCACCAGTGATTTGCCCCAAGGGGGGTGCTACGAGCAGTACTTC. Its translation is CATSDLPQGGCYEQYF.

Only a few counts were recorded for this clonotype. This chain connects TRBV5-8 to TRBJ2-1; 10 bases are shared with TRBD2. The germline V gene encodes CDR1 SGHTS and CDR2 YDEGEE. With V trimmed by 5 bases and J by 15 bases, 8 bases remained unmatched. This CDR3 spans 12 amino acids. CDR3 protein: CASRPGTSDTFF. CDR3 DNA sequence: TGTGCCAGCAGGCCCGGGACTAGCGATACGTTCTTC.

V and J are TRBV12-3 or TRBV12-4 and TRBJ1-5; D gene unclear. The V gene lost 1 base and the J gene lost 5 bases, with 9 bases spanning the gap. This CDR3 is 14 amino acids long. The CDR3 loop is CASSLGSEYQPQHF. CDR3 in DNA: TGTGCCAGCAGTTTAGGGAGCGAGTATCAGCCCCAGCATTTT.

The chain uses TRBV28 and TRBJ2-1, with 10 bases lining up with TRBD2. Germline V gene sequence: CDR1 MDHEN, CDR2 SYDVKM. J was trimmed by 10 bases and V by 7 bases; bases with no gene match: 10. There are 14 residues in the CDR3. CDR3: CASKPSGRLREQFF. CDR3 DNA sequence: TGTGCCAGCAAGCCTAGCGGGAGACTACGAGAGCAGTTCTTC. Drawing the rest from reference TRBV28 and TRBJ2-1, the complete variable domain is DVKVTQSSRYLVKRTGEKVFLECVQDMDHENMFWYRQDPGLGLRLIYFSYDVKMKEKGDIPEGYSVSREKKERFSLILESASTNQTSMYLCASKPSGRLREQFFGPGTRLTVL.

The chain joins TRBV5-1 to TRBJ2-1, with D possibly TRBD2 on 6 matching bases. Germline CDR1 is SGHRS and CDR2 is YFSETQ. V was shortened by 0 bases and J by 1 base, with 11 bases between the two germline ends. The CDR3 runs to 16 residues. The chain's CDR3 is CASSLVALASYNEQFF. CDR3 DNA: TGCGCCAGCAGCTTGGTAGCACTAGCTTCCTACAATGAGCAGTTCTTC.

The V gene is TRBV6-2 or TRBV6-3, the J gene TRBJ2-7, with 9 bases fitting TRBD2. With 4 bases clipped from V and 2 bases from J, the junction kept 6 bases outside the gene matches. This CDR3 comprises 15 residues. Germline CDR1 reads MNHEY; CDR2 reads SVGEGT. CDR3 sequence (DNA): TGTGCCAGCAGTTCCCCGACTAGCGGTCCCTACGAGCAGTACTTC. Translating it yields CASSSPTSGPYEQYF.

The chain employs TRBV7-2 and TRBJ2-1, with 7 bases matching TRBD1. V gave up 1 base and J gave up 8 bases; unmatched junction bases: 14. This CDR3 has 17 residues. Germline CDR1 SGHTA, CDR2 FQGNSA. CDR3 DNA sequence: TGTGCCAGCAGCTTAGGGTTGGGACAGCCACGATACGATGAGCAGTTCTTC. Protein: CASSLGLGQPRYDEQFF.

This chain connects TRBV12-5 to TRBJ2-1, with a weak D call TRBD1 (5 bases). The V gene's germline CDR1 is LGHNT and CDR2 FRNRAP. V was shortened by 5 bases and J by 6 bases, with 8 bases between the two germline ends. CDR3 size: 12 residues. The CDR3 DNA sequence: TGTGCTAGTGGTGAGCAGGGCAATGAGCAGTTCTTC. Amino acid sequence: CASGEQGNEQFF.

This clonotype was detected a few times. V usage is TRBV12-3 or TRBV12-4 and J usage is TRBJ2-4; 7 positions match TRBD1. The V and J ends lost 3 bases and 0 bases, in that order; junction bases with no gene match: 2. The CDR3 loop spans 15 amino acids. CDR3: CASSFGDRAKNIQYF. The CDR3 nucleotides are TGTGCCAGCAGTTTTGGGGACAGAGCCAAAAACATTCAGTACTTC.

Only a few counts were recorded for this clonotype. The chain joins TRBV29-1 to TRBJ2-5; D unresolved. The J call is doubtful: the DNA matches TRBJ2-7 better. Germline-derived CDR1 and CDR2 are SQVTM and ANQGSEA. The CDR3 spans 11 residues. The CDR3 DNA reads TGCAGCGCCCTATCCACGGGCGAGCAGTACTTC. Its protein product is CSALSTGEQYF.